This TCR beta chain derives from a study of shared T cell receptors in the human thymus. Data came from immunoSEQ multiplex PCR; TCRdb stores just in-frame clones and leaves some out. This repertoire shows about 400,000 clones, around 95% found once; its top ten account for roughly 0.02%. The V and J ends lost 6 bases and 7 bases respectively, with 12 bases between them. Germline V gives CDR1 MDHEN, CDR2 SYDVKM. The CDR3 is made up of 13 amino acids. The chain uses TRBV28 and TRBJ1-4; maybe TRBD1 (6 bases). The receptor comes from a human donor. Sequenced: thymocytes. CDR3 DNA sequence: TGTGCCAGCAGACCGGGGGCAGGTGAAAAACTGTTTTTT. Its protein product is CASRPGAGEKLFF.